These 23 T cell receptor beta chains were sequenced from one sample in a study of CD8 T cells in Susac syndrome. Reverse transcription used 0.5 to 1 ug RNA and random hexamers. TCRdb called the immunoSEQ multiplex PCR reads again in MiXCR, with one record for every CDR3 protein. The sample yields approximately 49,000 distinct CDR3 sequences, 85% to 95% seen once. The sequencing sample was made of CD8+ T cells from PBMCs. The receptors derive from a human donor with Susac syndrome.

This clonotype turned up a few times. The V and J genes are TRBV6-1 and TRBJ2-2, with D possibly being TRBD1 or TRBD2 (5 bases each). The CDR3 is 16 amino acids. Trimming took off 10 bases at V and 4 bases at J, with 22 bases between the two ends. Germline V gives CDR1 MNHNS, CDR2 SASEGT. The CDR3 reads CAIRVTSGSFTGELFF. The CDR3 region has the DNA TGTGCCATCAGAGTCACATCAGGGAGTTTCACCGGGGAGCTGTTTTTT.

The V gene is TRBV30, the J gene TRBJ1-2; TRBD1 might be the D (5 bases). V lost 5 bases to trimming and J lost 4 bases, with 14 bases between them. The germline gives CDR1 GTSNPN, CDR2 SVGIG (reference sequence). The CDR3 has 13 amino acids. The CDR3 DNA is TGTGCCTGGGAAAGAGGGACGTTCTATGGCTACACCTTC. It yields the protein CAWERGTFYGYTF.

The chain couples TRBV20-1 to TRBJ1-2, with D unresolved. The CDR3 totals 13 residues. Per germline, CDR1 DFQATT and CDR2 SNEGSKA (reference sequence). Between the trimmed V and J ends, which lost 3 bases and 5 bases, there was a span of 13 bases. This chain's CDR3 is CSASSDSEYGYTF. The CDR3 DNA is TGCAGTGCTAGTTCCGACTCGGAGTATGGCTACACCTTC.

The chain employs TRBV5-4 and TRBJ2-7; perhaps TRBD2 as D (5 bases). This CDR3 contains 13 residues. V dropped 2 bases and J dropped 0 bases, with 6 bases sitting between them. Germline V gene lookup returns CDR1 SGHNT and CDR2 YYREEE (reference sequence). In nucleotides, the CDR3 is TGTGCCAGCAGCTTACGGGGCTCCTACGAGCAGTACTTC. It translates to CASSLRGSYEQYF. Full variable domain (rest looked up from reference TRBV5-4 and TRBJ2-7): ETGVTQSPTHLIKTRGQQVTLRCSSQSGHNTVSWYQQALGQGPQFIFQYYREEENGRGNFPPRFSGLQFPNYSSELNVNALELDDSALYLCASSLRGSYEQYFGPGTRLTVT.

The CDR3 loop reads CAWTGEDNQPQHF. The CDR3 nucleotides are TGTGCCTGGACGGGAGAAGACAATCAGCCCCAGCATTTT. The chain combines TRBV30 with TRBJ1-5, with no clear D. Germline CDR1 reads GTSNPN; CDR2 reads SVGIG (reference sequence). V was clipped by 4 bases and J by 3 bases, with 10 bases between them. This CDR3 has 13 residues.

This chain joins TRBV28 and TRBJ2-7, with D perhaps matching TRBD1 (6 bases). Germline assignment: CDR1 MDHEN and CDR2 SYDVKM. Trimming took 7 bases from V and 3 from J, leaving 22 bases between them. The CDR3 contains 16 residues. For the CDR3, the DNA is TGTGCCAGCACCACGTTGTTTGAAAGGGGGTACTACGAGCAGTACTTC. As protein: CASTTLFERGYYEQYF.

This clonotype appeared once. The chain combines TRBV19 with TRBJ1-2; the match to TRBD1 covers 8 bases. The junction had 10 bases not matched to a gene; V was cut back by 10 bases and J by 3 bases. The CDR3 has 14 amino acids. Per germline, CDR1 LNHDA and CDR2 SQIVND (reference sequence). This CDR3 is CATTWTGSDYGYTF. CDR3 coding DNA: TGTGCCACGACTTGGACAGGGTCGGACTATGGCTACACCTTC. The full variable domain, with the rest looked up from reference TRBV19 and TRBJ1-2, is DGGITQSPKYLFRKEGQNVTLSCEQNLNHDAMYWYRQDPGQGLRLIYYSQIVNDFQKGDIAEGYSVSREKKESFPLTVTSAQKNPTAFYLCATTWTGSDYGYTFGSGTRLTVV.

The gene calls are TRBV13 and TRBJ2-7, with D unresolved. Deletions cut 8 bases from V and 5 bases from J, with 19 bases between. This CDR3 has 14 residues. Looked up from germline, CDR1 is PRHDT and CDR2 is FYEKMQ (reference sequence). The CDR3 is CASSVGRGFHEQYF. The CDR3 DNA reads TGTGCCAGCTCTGTCGGTCGTGGTTTTCACGAGCAGTACTTC.

CDR3 sequence: CASRREESSYEQYF. Here the CDR3 DNA reads TGTGCCAGCAGACGTGAGGAGAGCTCCTACGAGCAGTACTTC. The V call is TRBV28, the J call TRBJ2-7; D is uncertain. Germline loops: CDR1 MDHEN, CDR2 SYDVKM. The V and J ends lost 6 bases and 0 bases respectively, with 12 bases between them. CDR3 size: 14 residues.

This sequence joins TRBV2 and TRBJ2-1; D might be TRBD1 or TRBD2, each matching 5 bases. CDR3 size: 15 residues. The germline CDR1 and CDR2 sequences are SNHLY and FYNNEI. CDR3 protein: CGMGETTTSYNEQFF. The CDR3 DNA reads TGTGGGATGGGGGAAACGACTACCTCCTACAATGAGCAGTTCTTC.

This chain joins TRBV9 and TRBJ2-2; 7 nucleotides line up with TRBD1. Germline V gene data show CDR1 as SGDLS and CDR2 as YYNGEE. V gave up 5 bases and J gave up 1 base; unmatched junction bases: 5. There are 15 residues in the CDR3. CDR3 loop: CASSDDRENTGELFF. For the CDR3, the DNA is TGTGCCAGCAGTGACGACAGGGAGAACACCGGGGAGCTGTTTTTT. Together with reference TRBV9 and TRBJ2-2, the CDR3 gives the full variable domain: DSGVTQTPKHLITATGQRVTLRCSPRSGDLSVYWYQQSLDQGLQFLIQYYNGEERAKGNILERFSAQQFPDLHSELNLSSLELGDSALYFCASSDDRENTGELFFGEGSRLTVL.

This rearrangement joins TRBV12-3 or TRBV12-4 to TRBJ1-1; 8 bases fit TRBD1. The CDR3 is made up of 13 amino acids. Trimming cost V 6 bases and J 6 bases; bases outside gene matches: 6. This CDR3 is CASSTQGVAEAFF. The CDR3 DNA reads TGTGCCAGCAGCACACAGGGGGTCGCTGAAGCTTTCTTT.

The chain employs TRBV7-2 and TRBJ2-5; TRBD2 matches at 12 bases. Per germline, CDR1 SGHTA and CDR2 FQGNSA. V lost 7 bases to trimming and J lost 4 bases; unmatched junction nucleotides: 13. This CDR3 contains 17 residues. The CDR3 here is CASIKGASGGAGETQYF. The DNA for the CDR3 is TGTGCCAGCATCAAGGGGGCTAGCGGGGGGGCTGGAGAGACCCAGTACTTC.

The CDR3 is CASSIRSTGLDTEAFF. The CDR3 DNA reads TGTGCCAGTAGTATAAGATCGACAGGGTTGGACACTGAAGCTTTCTTT. The chain joins TRBV19 to TRBJ1-1; 7 nucleotides align to TRBD1. CDR3 length equals 16 residues. Per the germline V gene, CDR1 is LNHDA and CDR2 is SQIVND (reference sequence). J lost 3 bases, V lost 2 bases, and 9 bases had no gene match.

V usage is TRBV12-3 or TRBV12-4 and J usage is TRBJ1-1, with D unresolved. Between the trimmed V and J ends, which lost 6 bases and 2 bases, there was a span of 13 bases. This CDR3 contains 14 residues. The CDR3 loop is CASSFLAGNTEAFF. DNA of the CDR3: TGTGCCAGCAGCTTCTTGGCCGGAAACACTGAAGCTTTCTTT.

The CDR3 here is CASSSGEYNEQFF. CDR3 nucleotides: TGTGCCAGCAGTTCGGGGGAATACAATGAGCAGTTCTTC. The rearrangement joins TRBV6-2 or TRBV6-3 to TRBJ2-1; possibly TRBD2 for D (6 bases). With 4 bases removed from V and 4 bases from J, the gap between germline ends came to 8 bases. The germline V gene encodes CDR1 MNHEY and CDR2 SVGEGT. This CDR3 is built from 13 residues.

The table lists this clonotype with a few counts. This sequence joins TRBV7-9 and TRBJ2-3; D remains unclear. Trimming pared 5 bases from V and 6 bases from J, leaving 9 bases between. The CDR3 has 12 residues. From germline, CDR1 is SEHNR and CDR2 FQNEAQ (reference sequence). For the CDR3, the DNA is TGTGCCAGCAGCCCCGGAACGGATACGCAGTATTTT. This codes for CASSPGTDTQYF.

This chain's CDR3 is CSAKQVGGSSTDTQYF. CDR3 coding DNA: TGCAGTGCGAAGCAGGTGGGCGGGTCTAGCACAGATACGCAGTATTTT. V is TRBV20-1 and J is TRBJ2-3; D perhaps matches TRBD2 (5 bases). The CDR3 totals 16 residues. The germline gives CDR1 DFQATT, CDR2 SNEGSKA (reference sequence). V was pared by 6 bases and J by 0 bases, with 19 bases between.

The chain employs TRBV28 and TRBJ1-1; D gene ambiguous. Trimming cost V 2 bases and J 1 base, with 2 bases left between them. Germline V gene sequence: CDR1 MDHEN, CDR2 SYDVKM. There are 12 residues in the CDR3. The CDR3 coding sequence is TGTGCCAGCAGTTTAAGGAACACTGAAGCTTTCTTT. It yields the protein CASSLRNTEAFF.

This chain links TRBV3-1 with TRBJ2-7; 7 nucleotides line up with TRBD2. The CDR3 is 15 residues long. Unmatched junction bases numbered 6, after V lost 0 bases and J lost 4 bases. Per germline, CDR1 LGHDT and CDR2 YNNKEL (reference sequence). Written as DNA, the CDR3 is TGTGCCAGCAGCCAAGATTTGCGGGGGAGTTACGAGCAGTACTTC. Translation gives CASSQDLRGSYEQYF.

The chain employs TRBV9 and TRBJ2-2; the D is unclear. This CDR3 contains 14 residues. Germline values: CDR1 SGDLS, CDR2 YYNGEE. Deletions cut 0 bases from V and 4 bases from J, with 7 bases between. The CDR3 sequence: CASSVADGTGELFF. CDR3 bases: TGTGCCAGCAGCGTAGCTGATGGCACCGGGGAGCTGTTTTTT. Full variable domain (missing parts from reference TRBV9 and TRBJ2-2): DSGVTQTPKHLITATGQRVTLRCSPRSGDLSVYWYQQSLDQGLQFLIQYYNGEERAKGNILERFSAQQFPDLHSELNLSSLELGDSALYFCASSVADGTGELFFGEGSRLTVL.

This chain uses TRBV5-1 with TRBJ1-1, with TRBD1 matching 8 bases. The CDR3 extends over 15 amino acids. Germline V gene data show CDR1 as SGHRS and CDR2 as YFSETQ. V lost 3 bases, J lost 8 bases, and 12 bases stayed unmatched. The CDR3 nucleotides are TGCGCCAGCAGCTCTGGGACAGGTGGACGACAAGAAGCTTTCTTT. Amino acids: CASSSGTGGRQEAFF.

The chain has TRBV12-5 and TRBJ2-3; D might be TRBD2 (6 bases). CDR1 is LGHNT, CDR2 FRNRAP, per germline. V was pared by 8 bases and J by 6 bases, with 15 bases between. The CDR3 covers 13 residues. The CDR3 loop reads CASTGGSLDTQYF. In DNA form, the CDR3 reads TGTGCTAGTACCGGGGGTTCCCTGGATACGCAGTATTTT.